The 29 T cell receptor beta chains below were found in one sample sequenced in a study of T-cell memory formation after mild COVID-19. MiXCR, applied by TCRdb to the 5' RACE reads, yields one record per CDR3 protein. Among around 310,000 distinct CDR3 sequences listed, roughly 19% were seen once. The sample was PBMCs or a T cell subset sorted from them (not recorded which). All receptors come from a man younger than 30 who had mild COVID-19 (a few samples of this study predate the infection). Cell type and time point are not known.

V and J are TRBV6-6 and TRBJ1-6, with 8 bases that match TRBD1. The V gene's germline CDR1 is MNHNY and CDR2 SVGAGI (reference sequence). V was clipped by 10 bases and J by 8 bases; unmatched bases: 7. CDR3 length: 13 amino acids. CDR3 DNA: TGTGCCACCTTACAGGGGGTGGATTCACCCCTCCACTTT. Protein product: CATLQGVDSPLHF.

The table lists this clonotype with many counts. The chain joins TRBV12-3 or TRBV12-4 to TRBJ2-5; D could derive from TRBD1 or TRBD2 (5 bases each). The CDR3 is 11 residues long. V dropped 9 bases and J dropped 5 bases, with 10 bases sitting between them. Here the CDR3 reads CASGTRETQYF. CDR3 nucleotide sequence: TGTGCCAGTGGGACCCGGGAGACCCAGTACTTC.

This chain uses TRBV5-1 with TRBJ2-2, with no clear D. CDR1 is SGHRS and CDR2 is YFSETQ in the germline V gene. V gave up 4 bases and J gave up 4 bases, with 8 bases separating them. The CDR3 contains 13 residues. Here the CDR3 DNA reads TGCGCCAGCAGCGTTGGACCCACCGGGGAGCTGTTTTTT. Amino acids: CASSVGPTGELFF.

This clonotype appeared a few times. V is TRBV28 and J is TRBJ1-1; no definite D call. CDR3 length equals 13 residues. Germline V gene lookup returns CDR1 MDHEN and CDR2 SYDVKM. Trimming took 5 bases from V and 5 from J, leaving 12 bases between them. The CDR3, as DNA: TGTGCCAGCAGTCCCCCGAGGATGACTGAAGCTTTCTTT. Encoded protein: CASSPPRMTEAFF.

This clonotype was observed at least ten times. The chain uses TRBV6-5 and TRBJ2-3; 11 bases agree with TRBD2. Germline-derived CDR1 and CDR2 are MNHEY and SVGAGI. The CDR3 runs to 14 residues. Trimming took 6 bases from V and 1 from J; bases not matched to a gene: 0. CDR3 sequence (DNA): TGTGCCAGCAGGACTAGCGGGGGCACAGATACGCAGTATTTT. Translation gives CASRTSGGTDTQYF.

This clonotype was seen many times. The rearrangement joins TRBV5-1 to TRBJ2-3; 10 nucleotides line up with TRBD1. The length of the CDR3 is 16 residues. Unmatched junction bases numbered 9, after V lost 2 bases and J lost 6 bases. Germline V gives CDR1 SGHRS, CDR2 YFSETQ. The CDR3 here is CASSFDPGTGADTQYF. The CDR3 DNA reads as TGCGCCAGCAGCTTCGATCCCGGGACAGGGGCGGATACGCAGTATTTT.

A few counts support this clonotype. The rearrangement joins TRBV18 to TRBJ2-5; D perhaps matches TRBD2 (5 bases). This CDR3 has 15 residues. CDR1 and CDR2 from the germline V gene are KGHSH and LQKENI. The V gene lost 2 bases and the J gene lost 0 bases, with 10 bases spanning the gap. The CDR3 here is CASSPDRGNQETQYF. The CDR3 DNA reads as TGTGCCAGCTCACCAGATCGGGGTAACCAAGAGACCCAGTACTTC.

V gene TRBV19 combines with J gene TRBJ1-1; possible D gene TRBD1, 5 bases. Trimming shortened V by 5 bases and J by 11 bases, and 18 bases separated the two germline ends. The CDR3 runs 13 residues. Germline CDR1 is LNHDA and CDR2 is SQIVND (reference sequence). CDR3 coding DNA: TGTGCCAGTAGTCCACCGACACAGGATTGGGCTTTCTTT. Translating gives CASSPPTQDWAFF.

V and J are TRBV20-1 and TRBJ1-4; weak D call: TRBD1 (6 bases). V shed 0 bases and J shed 7 bases, with 15 bases lying between them. Looked up from germline, CDR1 is DFQATT and CDR2 is SNEGSKA (reference sequence). There are 15 residues in the CDR3. DNA of the CDR3: TGCAGTGCTAGAGATGGTCAGGGGAGTAGTGAAAAACTGTTTTTT. This encodes CSARDGQGSSEKLFF.

In this sample, this clonotype turned up a few times. The chain uses TRBV12-3 or TRBV12-4 and TRBJ2-5, with TRBD1 as a possible D gene (6 bases). This CDR3 is 13 amino acids long. V was cut by 6 bases and J by 5 bases, with 13 bases left in between. This CDR3 is CASSPADSETQYF. CDR3 coding DNA: TGTGCCAGCAGCCCCGCGGACAGCGAGACCCAGTACTTC.

V usage is TRBV9 and J usage is TRBJ2-5, with TRBD1 matching over 7 bases. V gave up 4 bases and J gave up 6 bases; unmatched junction bases: 12. Germline V CDR1 and CDR2: SGDLS, YYNGEE. The CDR3 runs 15 residues. The CDR3 bases are TGTGCCAGCAGCACAGGGGACGGGCGGTACCAGACCCAGTACTTC. This encodes CASSTGDGRYQTQYF.

The genes are TRBV5-1 and TRBJ2-5; 7 bases match TRBD1. The trim removed 2 bases at V and 5 bases at J, leaving 6 bases unmatched. CDR1 and CDR2 from the germline V gene are SGHRS and YFSETQ. CDR3 length equals 14 residues. DNA of the CDR3: TGCGCCAGCAGCTTCGTAGGGGGCGAGGAGACCCAGTACTTC. Encoded protein: CASSFVGGEETQYF.

The chain employs TRBV15 and TRBJ2-7; 7 bases map to TRBD1. This CDR3 is built from 13 residues. Trimming removed 4 bases from V and 3 bases from J; junction bases left unmatched: 3. Germline V gene sequence: CDR1 LNHNV, CDR2 YYDKDF (reference sequence). CDR3 amino acids: CATSTDRDYEQYF. CDR3 coding DNA: TGTGCCACCAGCACAGACAGGGACTACGAGCAGTACTTC.

The rearrangement uses TRBV15 and TRBJ2-3, with D perhaps matching TRBD1 (6 bases). The CDR3 loop spans 17 amino acids. V gave up 0 bases and J gave up 2 bases, with 15 bases separating them. Per germline, CDR1 LNHNV and CDR2 YYDKDF (reference sequence). Written as DNA, the CDR3 is TGTGCCACCAGCAGAGATTTCAGACAGGCCCTCACAGATACGCAGTATTTT. It yields the protein CATSRDFRQALTDTQYF.

The rearrangement links TRBV23-1 to TRBJ1-1, with D uncertain. TRBV23-1 is an ORF; its function is uncertain. V gave up 11 bases and J gave up 0 bases, with 1 base separating them. The CDR3 sequence is 9 residues long. CDR3 nucleotides: TGCGCCTTGAACACTGAAGCTTTCTTT. The encoded protein is CALNTEAFF.

V gene TRBV19 combines with J gene TRBJ2-7; D is perhaps TRBD1 (7 bases). Trimming removed 5 bases from V and 8 bases from J, with 16 bases in between. This CDR3 comprises 13 residues. Germline lookup yields CDR1 LNHDA and CDR2 SQIVND (reference sequence). This CDR3 is CASSPRRGPQQYV. The DNA of the CDR3 is TGTGCCAGTAGTCCTCGGAGGGGGCCGCAGCAGTACGTC.

The chain combines TRBV18 with TRBJ2-2; D is unclear. From germline, CDR1 is KGHSH and CDR2 LQKENI. V was pared by 1 base and J by 6 bases, with 9 bases between. The CDR3 spans 14 residues. Here the CDR3 reads CASSPRAEPGELFF. CDR3 DNA sequence: TGTGCCAGCTCACCACGGGCGGAGCCCGGGGAGCTGTTTTTT.

This clonotype was recorded a few times. V usage is TRBV28 and J usage is TRBJ1-1; no definite D call. Trimming removed 7 bases from V and 1 base from J, with 13 bases in between. The CDR3 is 14 residues long. Looked up from germline, CDR1 is MDHEN and CDR2 is SYDVKM. The CDR3 loop reads CASTPGWENTEAFF. As DNA, the CDR3 is TGTGCCAGCACCCCGGGATGGGAGAACACTGAAGCTTTCTTT.

The chain recombines TRBV20-1 with TRBJ1-1, with a tentative D call TRBD1 (5 bases). The CDR3 sequence is 14 residues long. V gave up 0 bases and J gave up 4 bases, with 12 bases separating them. CDR1 is DFQATT, CDR2 SNEGSKA, per germline (reference sequence). CDR3 sequence: CSARDPGQGTEAFF. CDR3 coding DNA: TGCAGTGCTAGAGACCCAGGTCAGGGCACTGAAGCTTTCTTT.

The chain uses TRBV15 and TRBJ2-5; perhaps TRBD1 as D (6 bases). The CDR3 consists of 14 residues. The V end lost 1 base, the J end lost 7 bases, and 13 bases lay between the germline ends. Germline V gives CDR1 LNHNV, CDR2 YYDKDF (reference sequence). The CDR3: CATSRVGAQGTQYF. The CDR3 DNA reads as TGTGCCACCAGCAGAGTGGGGGCCCAGGGGACCCAGTACTTC.

The chain carries TRBV20-1 and TRBJ2-2, with D possibly TRBD2 on 6 matching bases. The ends were cut back, 2 bases at V and 2 bases at J, with 9 bases in the middle. Per germline, CDR1 DFQATT and CDR2 SNEGSKA (reference sequence). The CDR3 length is 14 residues. CDR3 amino acids: CSARPGLNTGELFF. Here the CDR3 DNA reads TGCAGTGCTAGACCGGGACTCAACACCGGGGAGCTGTTTTTT.

The CDR3 spells CSVEGQGPLYGYTF. In DNA form, the CDR3 reads TGCAGCGTTGAAGGACAGGGGCCTCTCTATGGCTACACCTTC. The chain employs TRBV29-1 and TRBJ1-2; 8 nucleotides agree with TRBD1. The CDR3 is 14 residues long. Trimming at V came to 1 base and at J to 4 bases, leaving 5 bases not matched to a gene. In germline, CDR1 is SQVTM, CDR2 ANQGSEA.

V usage is TRBV7-4 and J usage is TRBJ1-6; a possible D gene is TRBD1 (5 bases). The V and J ends lost 6 bases and 0 bases respectively, with 15 bases between them. The CDR3 is 17 amino acids. Germline-derived CDR1 and CDR2 are SGHVT and SQSDAQ. CDR3 residues: CASSRSRGFSYNSPLHF. CDR3 nucleotide sequence: TGTGCCAGCAGTCGAAGTAGGGGCTTCTCCTATAATTCACCCCTCCACTTT.

The V and J genes are TRBV7-9 and TRBJ2-1; 8 bases agree with TRBD1. The CDR3 is made up of 15 amino acids. After removal of 3 bases from V and 7 bases from J, the junction contained 8 bases not matched to a gene. Per germline, CDR1 SEHNR and CDR2 FQNEAQ (reference sequence). The chain's CDR3 is CASSLGRGRWNEQFF. CDR3 DNA sequence: TGTGCCAGCAGCTTGGGCAGGGGGCGGTGGAATGAGCAGTTCTTC.

The table lists this clonotype with many counts. The rearrangement uses TRBV5-1 and TRBJ1-2, with a possible D match to TRBD1 (6 bases). CDR3 length: 13 amino acids. Per the germline V gene, CDR1 is SGHRS and CDR2 is YFSETQ. V lost 4 bases and J lost 8, with 15 bases in between. The CDR3 sequence: CASSGGQRLGYTF. CDR3 nucleotides: TGCGCCAGCAGCGGAGGACAGCGTTTGGGCTACACCTTC.

The chain combines TRBV4-1 with TRBJ2-3; no reliable D call. This CDR3 spans 16 amino acids. V was clipped by 1 base and J by 1 base, with 12 bases between them. The germline gives CDR1 MGHRA, CDR2 YSYEKL. The CDR3: CASSQVRTLGTDTQYF. The DNA of the CDR3 is TGCGCCAGCAGCCAAGTGCGGACCCTCGGCACAGATACGCAGTATTTT.

The chain joins TRBV5-6 to TRBJ1-5; the D is unclear. The CDR3 runs 12 residues. Trimming shortened V by 1 base and J by 9 bases, and 8 bases separated the two germline ends. CDR1 is SGHDT and CDR2 is YYEEEE in the germline V gene. The chain's CDR3 is CASSLTTGPQHF. CDR3 in DNA: TGTGCCAGCAGCTTGACCACGGGGCCCCAGCATTTT.

V is TRBV7-6 and J is TRBJ2-1, with TRBD2 identical over 7 bases. This CDR3 contains 16 residues. V gave up 5 bases and J gave up 5 bases; unmatched junction bases: 12. Per germline, CDR1 SGHVS and CDR2 FNYEAQ. The CDR3 is CASSPVFSGGNNEQFF. As DNA, the CDR3 is TGTGCCAGCAGCCCCGTCTTCTCGGGGGGAAACAATGAGCAGTTCTTC.

The chain recombines TRBV20-1 with TRBJ2-2, with TRBD1 matching over 7 bases. The CDR3 is made up of 15 amino acids. Unmatched junction bases numbered 11, after V lost 6 bases and J lost 4 bases. Looked up from germline, CDR1 is DFQATT and CDR2 is SNEGSKA (reference sequence). The CDR3 sequence: CSASRTGSVTGELFF. CDR3 bases: TGCAGTGCCTCGAGGACAGGCAGTGTCACCGGGGAGCTGTTTTTT.